This T cell receptor (beta chain) stems from a study of blood T cells in healthy people across ages. Next came a second PCR, run for about 7 to 11 cycles, which used a sample-barcoded 5' primer along with a J-beta primer mix. Tagging of each cDNA molecule was performed by a template-switch adaptor with 12 random nucleotides. Each CDR3 protein is one row after TCRdb ran MiXCR on the 5' RACE reads. The sample shows under 1,000,000 distinct CDR3 sequences, roughly 46% of them seen only once. The CDR3 has 17 residues. V lost 5 bases to trimming and J lost 2 bases; unmatched junction nucleotides: 5. V and J are TRBV12-3 or TRBV12-4 and TRBJ2-6; 11 positions agree with TRBD1. Sequenced material: blood. This TCR came from an elderly man in good health. CDR3 sequence (DNA): TGTGCCAGCAGTCGAGGACAGGGGGCGGCTGGGGCCAACGTCCTGACTTTC. Its translation is CASSRGQGAAGANVLTF.